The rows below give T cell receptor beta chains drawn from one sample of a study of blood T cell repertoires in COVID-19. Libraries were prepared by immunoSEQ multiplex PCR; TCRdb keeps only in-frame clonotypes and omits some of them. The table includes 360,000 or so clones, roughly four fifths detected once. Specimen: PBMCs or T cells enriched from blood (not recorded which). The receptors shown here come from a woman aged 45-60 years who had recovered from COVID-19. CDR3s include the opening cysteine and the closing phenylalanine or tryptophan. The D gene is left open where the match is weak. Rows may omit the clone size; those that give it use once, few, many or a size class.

DNA: TGTGCCAGTAGTATGCTGACAACCGGGGAGCTGTTTTTT; CDR3: CASSMLTTGELFF; size: .; V: TRBV19; D: .; J: TRBJ2-2
DNA: TGTGCCAGCAAGAAGGACACTAGCAAGTACTTC; CDR3: CASKKDTSKYF; size: once; V: TRBV2; D: .; J: TRBJ2-7
DNA: TGTGCCAGCAGCCCTAAGGGGGGCACAGATACGCAGTATTTT; CDR3: CASSPKGGTDTQYF; size: once; V: TRBV7-2; D: .; J: TRBJ2-3
DNA: TGTGCCAGCAGTTACCGAGGGGGCAACTATGGCTACACCTTC; CDR3: CASSYRGGNYGYTF; size: .; V: TRBV6-5; D: TRBD1; J: TRBJ1-2
DNA: TGCGCCAGCAGCTTGGGGACATACTATGGCTACACCTTC; CDR3: CASSLGTYYGYTF; size: .; V: TRBV5-1; D: .; J: TRBJ1-2
DNA: TGTGCCAGTAGTCCCATCGGGCAGGGCCCCGAAGCTTTCTTT; CDR3: CASSPIGQGPEAFF; size: .; V: TRBV19; D: .; J: TRBJ1-1
DNA: TGTGCCAGCAGCCCGAACGCGGCGGGAGGGGCGGGGGAGCTGTTTTTT; CDR3: CASSPNAAGGAGELFF; size: few; V: TRBV7-7; D: TRBD2; J: TRBJ2-2
DNA: TGTGCCAGCAGGCTGGGGGGAAACTATGGCTACACCTTC; CDR3: CASRLGGNYGYTF; size: .; V: TRBV27; D: .; J: TRBJ1-2
DNA: TGTGCCAGCACAGGGGGAGCCTCGAACTATGGCTACACCTTC; CDR3: CASTGGASNYGYTF; size: .; V: TRBV5-6; D: TRBD1; J: TRBJ1-2
DNA: TGTGCCAGCCGACAGGGGGTAAACGAGTTTTCACCCCTCCACTTT; CDR3: CASRQGVNEFSPLHF; size: .; V: TRBV4-2; D: TRBD1; J: TRBJ1-6
DNA: TGTGCCAGCAGTCCCGGGACAGGGTTTCAGCCCCAGCATTTT; CDR3: CASSPGTGFQPQHF; size: .; V: TRBV6-5; D: TRBD1; J: TRBJ1-5
DNA: TGTGCCAGCAGCTCAGACGGACAGCATACTTTCTCTGGAAACACCATATATTTT; CDR3: CASSSDGQHTFSGNTIYF; size: .; V: TRBV5-5; D: .; J: TRBJ1-3
DNA: TGTGCCAGCGAACCAGGGTCTAACTATGGCTACACCTTC; CDR3: CASEPGSNYGYTF; size: .; V: TRBV14; D: .; J: TRBJ1-2
DNA: TGTGCCACCAGCAGAGATCGGGCAGGGGCTACGACTAATGAAAAACTGTTTTTT; CDR3: CATSRDRAGATTNEKLFF; size: once; V: TRBV15; D: .; J: TRBJ1-4
DNA: TGTGCCAGCAGTTACTTCGACGAGCAGTACTTC; CDR3: CASSYFDEQYF; size: .; V: TRBV6-2/TRBV6-3; D: .; J: TRBJ2-7
DNA: TGTGCCAGTAGTACGAAGAGCCTGAACACCGGGGAGCTGTTTTTT; CDR3: CASSTKSLNTGELFF; size: .; V: TRBV19; D: .; J: TRBJ2-2
DNA: TGTGCCAGCAGCCCCGGGAATGGTGGGGGGGCCGGGGAGACCCAGTACTTC; CDR3: CASSPGNGGGAGETQYF; size: .; V: TRBV11-3; D: .; J: TRBJ2-5
DNA: TGTGCCAGCAGCATTGACGGACACCTGAACACTGAAGCTTTCTTT; CDR3: CASSIDGHLNTEAFF; size: .; V: TRBV5-4; D: .; J: TRBJ1-1
DNA: TGCGCCAGCAGCTTGGGGGGCAGGACAGATACGCAGTATTTT; CDR3: CASSLGGRTDTQYF; size: .; V: TRBV5-1; D: .; J: TRBJ2-3
DNA: TGTGCCAGCACATCCAGGTTGTTAAATGGCTACACCTTC; CDR3: CASTSRLLNGYTF; size: .; V: TRBV5-6; D: .; J: TRBJ1-2
DNA: TGTGCCAGCAGCCGGCTAGCGGGAGGGGAGAATGAGCAGTTCTTC; CDR3: CASSRLAGGENEQFF; size: few; V: TRBV5-4; D: TRBD2; J: TRBJ2-1
DNA: TGTGCCAGCAGTCAAAGCCAAGGGGTCTATGGCTACACCTTC; CDR3: CASSQSQGVYGYTF; size: .; V: TRBV7-2; D: .; J: TRBJ1-2
DNA: TGTGCCAGCAGACCAACAGGGAGCGGAAACACCATATATTTT; CDR3: CASRPTGSGNTIYF; size: .; V: TRBV7-2; D: .; J: TRBJ1-3
DNA: TGTGCCAGCAGCTCATCCTTGGGACTAAAAGAGACCCAGTACTTC; CDR3: CASSSSLGLKETQYF; size: .; V: TRBV9; D: TRBD2; J: TRBJ2-5
DNA: TGTGCCAGCAGCTTGCCGGGTCGGGTAGTAGGCGAGCAGTACTTC; CDR3: CASSLPGRVVGEQYF; size: .; V: TRBV5-4; D: .; J: TRBJ2-7
DNA: TGTGCCAGCATTATGTCTGGGGCCAACGTCCTGACTTTC; CDR3: CASIMSGANVLTF; size: few; V: TRBV12-3/TRBV12-4; D: .; J: TRBJ2-6
DNA: TGTGCCAGCAGCTCAGACTTAGGGGGTAATTCACCCCTCCACTTT; CDR3: CASSSDLGGNSPLHF; size: .; V: TRBV6-5; D: .; J: TRBJ1-6
DNA: TGCGCCAGCAGCCCGTACCAAGAGACCCAGTACTTC; CDR3: CASSPYQETQYF; size: .; V: TRBV5-1; D: .; J: TRBJ2-5
DNA: TGTGCCTGGAGCCCGGGCGTAGCGGGAAACACCATATATTTT; CDR3: CAWSPGVAGNTIYF; size: .; V: TRBV30; D: .; J: TRBJ1-3
DNA: TGTGCCAGCAGCGGTAGCGGTTCCTACAATGAGCAGTTCTTC; CDR3: CASSGSGSYNEQFF; size: .; V: TRBV9; D: .; J: TRBJ2-1
DNA: TGTGCCAGCAGCCTAATGACGGGGCAAGAGACCCAGTACTTC; CDR3: CASSLMTGQETQYF; size: .; V: TRBV5-5; D: .; J: TRBJ2-5
DNA: TGCGCCAGCAGCTTTAGTAAGGCGCGGACCTACGAGCAGTACTTC; CDR3: CASSFSKARTYEQYF; size: .; V: TRBV5-1; D: .; J: TRBJ2-7
DNA: TGTGCCAGCAGCTTAGGACAGGGAAACTACAATGAGCAGTTCTTC; CDR3: CASSLGQGNYNEQFF; size: .; V: TRBV7-3; D: TRBD1; J: TRBJ2-1
DNA: TGTGCCATGTCGACTAGCGGGGCAACTAGCTCCTACAATGAGCAGTTCTTC; CDR3: CAMSTSGATSSYNEQFF; size: few; V: TRBV10-3; D: TRBD2; J: TRBJ2-1
DNA: TGTGCCAGCAGTTTACGTTGGACAGGGGACCTCAATCAGCCCCAGCATTTT; CDR3: CASSLRWTGDLNQPQHF; size: .; V: TRBV27; D: TRBD1; J: TRBJ1-5
DNA: TGTGCCAGCAGTTCCCGGGACAGGGGAAGCAATCAGCCCCAGCATTTT; CDR3: CASSSRDRGSNQPQHF; size: once; V: TRBV27; D: TRBD1; J: TRBJ1-5
DNA: TGTGCCACCAGCAGTGGGGGGTTAAGGGAGCTGTACTTC; CDR3: CATSSGGLRELYF; size: .; V: TRBV15; D: .; J: TRBJ2-5
DNA: TGTGCCTGGAGCAAACAGGGGGCGGCTGAAGCTTTCTTT; CDR3: CAWSKQGAAEAFF; size: .; V: TRBV30; D: TRBD1; J: TRBJ1-1
DNA: TGTGCCAGCAGTTTATGGTCTGGAGAAGTTCACAATGAGCAGTTCTTC; CDR3: CASSLWSGEVHNEQFF; size: .; V: TRBV27; D: .; J: TRBJ2-1
DNA: TGTGCCAGCTCACCATTGGGGACAGGCGCCTCTTCTAACTATGGCTACACCTTC; CDR3: CASSPLGTGASSNYGYTF; size: few; V: TRBV18; D: TRBD1; J: TRBJ1-2
DNA: TGTGCCTGGAGTGTTCGGGACAGGGACACCGGGGAGCTGTTTTTT; CDR3: CAWSVRDRDTGELFF; size: once; V: TRBV30; D: TRBD1; J: TRBJ2-2
DNA: TGTGCCAGCAGTGAAGAATGGACAGGGCACACCGGGGAGCTGTTTTTT; CDR3: CASSEEWTGHTGELFF; size: .; V: TRBV6-1; D: TRBD1; J: TRBJ2-2